The TCR beta chain under discussion was sequenced for a study of cytomegalovirus exposure and HLA in healthy donors. With 60 Vbeta and 13 Jbeta primers, the PCR was carried out. Profiled with immunoSEQ multiplex PCR; TCRdb holds only in-frame clones, not every one. The sample lists around 150,000 clones, 70% to 80% occurring once. CDR1 is WSHSY, CDR2 SAAADI, per germline. The CDR3 consists of 13 residues. Trimming took 0 bases from V and 6 from J, leaving 5 bases between them. V and J are TRBV10-2 and TRBJ2-2; D ambiguous. The source material was PBMCs. This clonotype originated in a man aged 25 to 45 in good health and CMV-seropositive. The CDR3 DNA reads as TGCGCCAGCAGTGAGTCCCAGGCCGGGGAGCTGTTTTTT. Translated: CASSESQAGELFF.